Here is one TCR delta chain with its context. What it recognizes is unknown. The data originate from a study of Vδ1+ human thymocytes. With 5 bases clipped from V and 3 bases from J, the junction kept 25 bases outside the gene matches. Per germline, CDR1 TSWWSYY and CDR2 QGS. The CDR3 contains 21 residues. After alphabeta T cell depletion, CD3+ Vdelta1+ Vdelta2- thymocytes were sorted. Between about 97% and 99.6% of sorted thymocytes were Vdelta1+. Study observations and caveats: About 20% of thymic delta-chain sequences were Vdelta2, with few Vdelta3, unlike blood Vdelta1+ controls. Donors shared many TRG clonotypes but few TRD clonotypes. Highly polyclonal TRG and TRD repertoires with Gaussian CDR3 length distributions appeared in thymus.

Sequences come from RNA converted to cDNA by reverse transcription. Pooled V-gene forward primers with one constant-region reverse primer generated the CDR3 amplicons by multiplex PCR. TCRdb re-processed the multiplex PCR reads using CATT. This sample carries roughly 55,000 delta-chain clones, more than 15% of them seen once, and the ten largest clones take roughly 0.46%. V is TRDV1 and J is TRDJ1; 9 nucleotides align to TRDD3. Sequenced sample: Vdelta1+ gamma-delta thymocytes from the thymus. Subset given: FACS-sorted CD3+ TCRalphabeta- TCRVdelta1+ TCRVdelta2- thymocytes. The receptor comes from a boy under two years old who had congenital heart surgery. The CDR3 DNA sequence: TGTGCTCTTGGGCATTCTTCCCGACCGTACTGGGGGACCACCATCCCCGATAAACTCATCTTT. Protein sequence: CALGHSSRPYWGTTIPDKLIF.